This entry describes one T cell receptor beta chain. As yet, its antigen is unknown. Germline trimming cut 5 bases from V and 5 bases from J; bases unmatched to any gene: 6. The germline gives CDR1 SGHTA, CDR2 FQGNSA. The CDR3 contains 15 residues. The sample originates from a study of T cells in localized non-small cell lung cancer. Study-wide results and caveats: Sequencing involved a lone tumor region, leaving heterogeneity possible. Adjacent lung held a median roughly 60 of the top 100 tumor clones. Measurement of T cell clonality placed uninvolved adjacent lung highest, above the level in tumor.

Here immunoSEQ multiplex PCR was the method, and the copy in TCRdb shows in-frame clones only, minus some. The table includes roughly 64,000 clones, 80% to 90% detected once. V and J are TRBV7-2 and TRBJ2-2; 9 bases are shared with TRBD1. The clonotype comes from a man aged 35-69 years with stage II lung adenocarcinoma. This specimen was PBMCs, taken before any cancer treatment. CDR3 DNA sequence: TGTGCCAGCAGCCCGGGGACAGGGCGAACCGGGGAGCTGTTTTTT. Translating it yields CASSPGTGRTGELFF.